The clone carrying this T cell receptor (beta chain) was seen a few times. The antigen is unknown. The source of the sample is a study of cytomegalovirus exposure and HLA in healthy donors. General study findings and limits: Most TCR sequences were seen very rarely across donors, but some public TCRs occurred in many. Apparent HLA restriction characterized most CMV-associated TCR beta chains in a later analysis.

The PCR was carried out with 60 Vbeta primers and 13 Jbeta primers. Clones were read by immunoSEQ multiplex PCR, and TCRdb kept only the in-frame ones, dropping some. In the table there are about 130,000 clones, approximately 79% of which are singletons. In germline, CDR1 is SGHNT, CDR2 YYREEE (reference sequence). This CDR3 spans 14 amino acids. V was cut by 4 bases and J by 4 bases, with 11 bases left in between. Material for sequencing was PBMCs. The sequence was collected from a man between 45 and 60 years old in good health and CMV-seropositive. This chain links TRBV5-4 with TRBJ2-2; tentative D call: TRBD1 (5 bases). The CDR3 sequence is CASSPQGRTGELFF. Written as DNA, the CDR3 is TGTGCCAGCAGCCCTCAGGGTCGCACCGGGGAGCTGTTTTTT.